Listed below are T cell receptor beta chains from one sample, sequenced in a study of identical twins. One entry per CDR3 protein, called by TCRdb with MiXCR from the 5' RACE reads. This sample has 1.5 million or so distinct CDR3 sequences, with less than 35% found just once. Sequenced: cord blood. These receptors were taken from a newborn girl in good health. CDR3s leave out the opening cysteine and the closing phenylalanine or tryptophan. The order of the fields is J gene, V gene, CDR3 length, CDR3 protein.

j_gene: TRBJ1-5; v_gene: TRBV2; len: 14; CDR3aa: ASRGQGRYSNQPQH
j_gene: TRBJ2-7; v_gene: TRBV28; len: 11; CDR3aa: ASSSGMYNEQY
j_gene: TRBJ2-7; v_gene: TRBV9; len: 12; CDR3aa: ASSVDGGPYEQY
j_gene: NA; v_gene: TRBV6-6; len: 12; CDR3aa: ASSHDRLDYEQY
j_gene: TRBJ1-5; v_gene: TRBV30; len: 14; CDR3aa: AWSLSRSSWGQPQH
j_gene: TRBJ2-3; v_gene: TRBV29-1; len: 11; CDR3aa: SVENRPPDTQY
j_gene: TRBJ2-3; v_gene: TRBV29-1; len: 14; CDR3aa: SVGEGLAASTDTQY
j_gene: TRBJ2-3; v_gene: TRBV9; len: 14; CDR3aa: ASSVGTRRGTDTQY
j_gene: TRBJ2-1; v_gene: TRBV27; len: 13; CDR3aa: ASSLQPGLSNEQF
j_gene: TRBJ2-2; v_gene: TRBV5-1; len: 16; CDR3aa: ASSFRVMSGRPAGELF
j_gene: TRBJ2-1; v_gene: TRBV2; len: 10; CDR3aa: ASSGLYNEQF
j_gene: TRBJ2-1; v_gene: TRBV4-1; len: 15; CDR3aa: ASSQKGGSSGYNEQF
j_gene: TRBJ2-7; v_gene: TRBV7-2; len: 12; CDR3aa: ASSLGTSVHEQY
j_gene: TRBJ2-3; v_gene: TRBV9; len: 12; CDR3aa: ASSVGLATDTQY
j_gene: TRBJ1-1; v_gene: TRBV9; len: 13; CDR3aa: ASSVEQGSGTEAF
j_gene: TRBJ1-2; v_gene: TRBV30; len: 10; CDR3aa: AWSVFPYGYT
j_gene: TRBJ1-4; v_gene: TRBV10-3; len: 13; CDR3aa: AISGTRGWGEKLF
j_gene: TRBJ2-7; v_gene: TRBV5-4; len: 12; CDR3aa: ASSISGVYNGQY
j_gene: TRBJ2-3; v_gene: TRBV28; len: 13; CDR3aa: ASSARDRGTDTQY
j_gene: TRBJ1-5; v_gene: TRBV29-1; len: 11; CDR3aa: SVALDRNQPQH
j_gene: TRBJ1-5; v_gene: TRBV20-1; len: 14; CDR3aa: SATSTRLDGNQPQH
j_gene: TRBJ1-3; v_gene: TRBV10-3; len: 11; CDR3aa: AIRGSSGNTIY
j_gene: TRBJ2-5; v_gene: TRBV9; len: 14; CDR3aa: ASSVAARLGKETQY
j_gene: TRBJ2-1; v_gene: TRBV29-1; len: 10; CDR3aa: SVVGVSNEQF
j_gene: TRBJ1-2; v_gene: TRBV4-1; len: 12; CDR3aa: ASSQDYGPWGYT
j_gene: TRBJ1-6; v_gene: TRBV18; len: 10; CDR3aa: ASSRTSSPLH
j_gene: TRBJ1-4; v_gene: TRBV20-1; len: 11; CDR3aa: SATGPLNEKLF
j_gene: TRBJ1-2; v_gene: TRBV12-3/TRBV12-4; len: 13; CDR3aa: ASSLPPGGRYGYT
j_gene: TRBJ2-1; v_gene: TRBV5-1; len: 14; CDR3aa: ASSLRGGLAYNEQF
j_gene: TRBJ1-1; v_gene: TRBV29-1; len: 11; CDR3aa: SLQRTENTEAF